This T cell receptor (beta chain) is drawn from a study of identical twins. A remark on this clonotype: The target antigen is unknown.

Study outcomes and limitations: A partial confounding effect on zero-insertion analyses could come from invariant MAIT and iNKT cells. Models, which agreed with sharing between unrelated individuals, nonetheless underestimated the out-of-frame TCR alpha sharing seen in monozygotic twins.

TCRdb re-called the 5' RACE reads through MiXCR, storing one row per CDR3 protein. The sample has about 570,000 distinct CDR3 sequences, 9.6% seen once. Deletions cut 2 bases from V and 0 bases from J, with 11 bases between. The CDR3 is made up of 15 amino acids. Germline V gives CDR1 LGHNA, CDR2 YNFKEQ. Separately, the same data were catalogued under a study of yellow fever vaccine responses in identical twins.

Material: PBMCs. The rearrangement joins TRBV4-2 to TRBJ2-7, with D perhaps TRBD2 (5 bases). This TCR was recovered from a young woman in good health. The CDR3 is CASSQRTGSSYEQYF. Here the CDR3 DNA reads TGTGCCAGCAGCCAACGGACGGGGAGCTCCTACGAGCAGTACTTC.